This paragraph reports one T cell receptor beta chain. The antigen this receptor binds is unknown. The CDR3 holds 18 amino acids from the cysteine to the phenylalanine. No DNA has been recorded. Based on the germline V gene, the CDR1 and CDR2 sequences are SGHTA and FQGNSA. The data are from a study of T cells expressing NK-cell markers (dated by TCRdb to 2019 to 2021). About the full investigation: Under 10 donors provided sorted CD3+CD56+NKG2C+, CD3+CD56+NKG2C- and CD3+CD56-NKG2C+ T-cell subsets, whose TCR beta-chain repertoires were profiled. Seven of the eight sequenced donors were HCMV-seropositive and one was HCMV-seronegative. All eight donors whose samples were sequenced were randomly selected healthy volunteers, three of them men and five women. Sequencing of the libraries produced 2 x 150 bp reads on Illumina HiSeq 2000/2500, MiSeq or NextSeq. Results and caveats for the whole study, not just this receptor: It remained unclear whether the expanded NKG2C-expressing T cell clones were specific for HCMV antigens. In several donors, the dominant CD3+CD56+NKG2C+ clonotypes were found to rank among the top 10 CD8+ clonotypes and to make up 1.0-7.0% of CD8+ T cells. Those dominant clonotypes were again the most abundant among CD3+CD56-NKG2C+ cells in four donors, at about 28.3-65%.

Sequencing was performed on an Illumina HiSeq 2000. TCR beta cDNA libraries were made by 5'RACE template switching that added a universal primer site and unique molecular identifiers. Synthesis of cDNA was primed from the TCR beta constant segment and was followed by two consecutive PCR amplification steps. On the study's bioinformatics: MIGEC was used to demultiplex reads and group reads by UMI, and MiTCR was used to assemble and quantify clonotypes. Only TCR cDNA sequences supported by at least two reads were kept to exclude erroneous sequences. The tcR package was used for downstream repertoire analysis, with clonotypes matched between fractions based on CDR3 nucleotide sequence plus V segment. VDJmatch was used to annotate antigen specificity against VDJdb, with one amino acid substitution in CDR3 allowed. TCRdb reprocessed the reads, reporting each CDR3 protein sequence once and no DNA. What appears here as the V and J calls and clone size reflects TCRdb's work, not the paper's. This sample's listing comprises 550,000 to 600,000 distinct CDR3 sequences. Of the sample, about 3.6% falls within the top ten clones.

To determine HCMV serostatus, a commercial ELISA kit was used to detect HCMV-specific IgG in serum. Ficoll density gradient centrifugation was used to isolate peripheral blood mononuclear cells from blood. The sequenced sample was blood T cells: a sorted CD56 or NKG2C T cell subset, CD4+ or CD8+ T cells, or bulk PBMC T cells (not recorded which). Recombination connected TRBV7-2 to TRBJ2-2; TCRdb's D call of TRBD2 is untestable without DNA. The sequence was obtained from a man aged 18 to 29 in good health. Donor details come from another sample of the same person, matched by shared clones. CDR3 protein: CASSLSPPTSGNTGELFF.